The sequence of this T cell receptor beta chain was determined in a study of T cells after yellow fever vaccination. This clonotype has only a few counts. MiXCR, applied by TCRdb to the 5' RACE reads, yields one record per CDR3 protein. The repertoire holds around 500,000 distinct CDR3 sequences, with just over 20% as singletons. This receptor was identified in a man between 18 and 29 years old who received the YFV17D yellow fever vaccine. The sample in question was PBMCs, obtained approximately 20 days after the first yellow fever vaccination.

The DNA of the CDR3 is TGTGCCATCAGTGAGCCGGGACTAGCGAGGGATGAGCAGTTCTTC. The encoded protein is CAISEPGLARDEQFF. The J gene is TRBJ2-1, the V gene TRBV10-3; 10 nucleotides align to TRBD2. The ends lost 2 bases at V and 8 bases at J; junction bases unmatched: 6. Germline-derived CDR1 and CDR2 are ENHRY and SYGVKD. This CDR3 region has 15 residues.